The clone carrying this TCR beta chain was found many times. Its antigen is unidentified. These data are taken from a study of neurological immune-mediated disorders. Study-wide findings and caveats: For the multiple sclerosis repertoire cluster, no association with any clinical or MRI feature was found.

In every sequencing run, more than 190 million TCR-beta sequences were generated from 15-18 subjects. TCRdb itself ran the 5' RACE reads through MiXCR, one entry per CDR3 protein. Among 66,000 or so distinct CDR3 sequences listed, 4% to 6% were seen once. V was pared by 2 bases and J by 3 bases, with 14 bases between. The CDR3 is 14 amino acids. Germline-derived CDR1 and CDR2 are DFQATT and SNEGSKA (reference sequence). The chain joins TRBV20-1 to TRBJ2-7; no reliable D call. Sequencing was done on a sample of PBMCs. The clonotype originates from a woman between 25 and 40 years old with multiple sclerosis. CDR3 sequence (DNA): TGCAGTGCTAGAAGACCGCTTGGGGACTACGAGCAGTACTTC. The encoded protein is CSARRPLGDYEQYF.